What follows are 19 T cell receptor beta chains derived from one specimen sequenced in a study of blood T cell repertoires in COVID-19. Clones were sequenced by immunoSEQ multiplex PCR, and TCRdb holds only the in-frame ones, with some missing. The sample has tens of thousands of clones, 90% seen once. Input material: peripheral blood. The receptors shown here come from a man aged 50-60 years with active COVID-19.

V and J are TRBV5-5 and TRBJ2-1, with D possibly matching TRBD2 (7 bases). V dropped 0 bases and J dropped 7 bases, with 20 bases sitting between them. The CDR3 is 17 residues long. Germline V CDR1 and CDR2: SGHKS, YYEKEE (reference sequence). The CDR3 DNA reads as TGTGCCAGCAGCTTGGCCCATTTTGCGGGGGCTCGGAATGAGCAGTTCTTC. Translation: CASSLAHFAGARNEQFF. The entire variable domain, with the rest obtained from reference TRBV5-5 and TRBJ2-1, is as follows: DAGVTQSPTHLIKTRGQQVTLRCSPISGHKSVSWYQQVLGQGPQFIFQYYEKEERGRGNFPDRFSARQFPNYSSELNVNALLLGDSALYLCASSLAHFAGARNEQFFGPGTRLTVL.

This chain uses TRBV6-4 with TRBJ1-4, with D hard to call. The CDR3 has 15 amino acids. Trimming removed 0 bases at V and 6 bases at J, with 11 bases between. Germline V gene sequence: CDR1 MRHNA, CDR2 SNTAGT. For the CDR3, the DNA is TGTGCCAGCAGTGACTCGGGGAGCCCCCATGAAAAACTGTTTTTT. As protein: CASSDSGSPHEKLFF.

The chain carries TRBV6-4 and TRBJ2-2; 8 bases match TRBD2. Per the germline V gene, CDR1 is MRHNA and CDR2 is SNTAGT. The CDR3 consists of 14 residues. V dropped 7 bases and J dropped 6; count of bases not matched to a gene: 7. The CDR3 protein is CASKPGLESGELFF. In DNA, the CDR3 is TGTGCCAGCAAACCGGGACTAGAGTCCGGGGAGCTGTTTTTT.

V is TRBV5-6 and J is TRBJ1-2; unclear D gene. Trimming removed 0 bases from V and 2 bases from J, with 8 bases in between. This CDR3 has 14 residues. CDR1 and CDR2 from the germline V gene are SGHDT and YYEEEE. The CDR3 DNA sequence: TGTGCCAGCAGCTTGGCGTCAGTAAACTATGGCTACACCTTC. Translation: CASSLASVNYGYTF.

This clone has a single count. The chain employs TRBV5-4 and TRBJ2-6; a weak D match, TRBD2 (5 bases). Germline values: CDR1 SGHNT, CDR2 YYREEE (reference sequence). The CDR3 loop spans 15 amino acids. V was clipped by 1 base and J by 1 base, with 6 bases between them. The CDR3 DNA is TGTGCCAGCAGCTTGAGCGGATCTGGGGCCAACGTCCTGACTTTC. Protein sequence: CASSLSGSGANVLTF.

J is TRBJ1-2 and V is TRBV6-4, with 10 bases matching TRBD1. The J segment lost 6 bases and the V segment lost 2 bases, leaving 9 bases of the junction unmatched. CDR1 MRHNA and CDR2 SNTAGT come from the germline V gene. There are 16 residues in the CDR3. This chain's CDR3 is CASSDTPGQGINGYTF. The CDR3 DNA reads TGTGCCAGCAGTGACACGCCGGGACAGGGGATTAATGGCTACACCTTC.

The chain is built from TRBV25-1 and TRBJ2-1; the match to TRBD2 covers 10 bases. From germline, CDR1 is MGHDK and CDR2 SYGVNS. V lost 2 bases and J lost 4; bases outside the gene matches: 5. The CDR3 is made up of 16 amino acids. CDR3 region: CASSETRTSGYNEQFF. DNA for the CDR3: TGTGCCAGCAGTGAAACCCGGACTAGCGGTTACAATGAGCAGTTCTTC.

In its sample, this clone was seen a few times. The rearrangement links TRBV18 to TRBJ2-1, with D tentatively TRBD1 (5 bases). The V end lost 3 bases, the J end lost 8 bases, and 8 bases lay between the germline ends. Germline assignment: CDR1 KGHSH and CDR2 LQKENI. The CDR3 loop spans 12 amino acids. In nucleotides, the CDR3 is TGTGCCAGCTCACCCCAGGGTCATGAGCAGTTCTTC. Residues: CASSPQGHEQFF.

The V and J genes are TRBV4-1 and TRBJ2-7, with TRBD2 matching over 8 bases. The V and J ends lost 0 bases and 5 bases, in that order; junction bases with no gene match: 9. CDR3 length: 16 residues. Looked up from germline, CDR1 is MGHRA and CDR2 is YSYEKL. The CDR3 loop reads CASSQEPGTSVHEQYF. CDR3 sequence (DNA): TGCGCCAGCAGCCAAGAACCAGGGACTAGTGTCCACGAGCAGTACTTC.

The V gene is TRBV14, the J gene TRBJ2-2; 7 nucleotides match TRBD1. V lost 4 bases, J lost 5 bases, and 7 bases stayed unmatched. This CDR3 spans 15 amino acids. From germline, CDR1 is SGHDN and CDR2 FVKESK. The CDR3 is CASSPQHRGTGELFF. In nucleotides, the CDR3 is TGTGCCAGCAGCCCCCAGCACAGGGGAACCGGGGAGCTGTTTTTT. Full variable domain (remainder filled in from reference TRBV14 and TRBJ2-2): EAGVTQFPSHSVIEKGQTVTLRCDPISGHDNLYWYRRVMGKEIKFLLHFVKESKQDESGMPNNRFLAERTGGTYSTLKVQPAELEDSGVYFCASSPQHRGTGELFFGEGSRLTVL.

This chain uses TRBV3-1 (or the pseudogene TRBV3-2) with TRBJ1-2, with 10 bases identical to TRBD1. The CDR3 is 18 amino acids. CDR1 is LGHDT, CDR2 YNNKEL, per germline (reference sequence). V dropped 0 bases and J dropped 3; count of bases not matched to a gene: 10. DNA of the CDR3: TGTGCCAGCAGCCAAGATATGGGGACAGGGGCCCTAGACTATGGCTACACCTTC. Translation gives CASSQDMGTGALDYGYTF.

The chain employs TRBV6-5 and TRBJ1-1, with 8 nucleotides matching TRBD1. CDR1 is MNHEY, CDR2 SVGAGI, per germline. The junction had 4 bases not matched to a gene; V was cut back by 2 bases and J by 5 bases. This CDR3 is built from 14 residues. The CDR3 DNA reads TGTGCCAGCAGTTACCAGGGGGCGCTTACTGAAGCTTTCTTT. This sequence encodes CASSYQGALTEAFF.

The chain combines TRBV24-1 with TRBJ2-1, with 9 bases identical to TRBD2. This CDR3 is built from 16 residues. The trim removed 3 bases at V and 7 bases at J, leaving 9 bases unmatched. The germline CDR1 and CDR2 sequences are KGHDR and SFDVKD. DNA for the CDR3: TGTGCCACCAGTGATCCCCGCGGGGGGGCCAATAATGAGCAGTTCTTC. It translates to CATSDPRGGANNEQFF.

V is TRBV5-4 and J is TRBJ2-7; D may be TRBD1 (6 bases). The CDR3 has 15 residues. Germline V gives CDR1 SGHNT, CDR2 YYREEE (reference sequence). The V end lost 3 bases, the J end lost 3 bases, and 16 bases lay between the germline ends. CDR3 region: CASSSTDRKNYEQYF. Written as DNA, the CDR3 is TGTGCCAGCAGCTCCACCGACAGGAAGAACTACGAGCAGTACTTC.

This chain joins TRBV4-1 and TRBJ1-6, with TRBD1 identical over 10 bases. Trimming at V came to 2 bases and at J to 10 bases, leaving 5 bases not matched to a gene. The CDR3 is 15 residues long. Germline lookup yields CDR1 MGHRA and CDR2 YSYEKL. CDR3 in DNA: TGCGCCAGCAGCCAACCCGGACAGGGGGGATCACCCCTCCACTTT. Encoded protein: CASSQPGQGGSPLHF.

Only one count was recorded for this clone. The V call is TRBV7-2, the J call TRBJ1-5; TRBD1 matches 7 bases. The CDR3 loop spans 15 amino acids. CDR1 and CDR2 from the germline V gene are SGHTA and FQGNSA. With 1 base clipped from V and 3 bases from J, the junction kept 3 bases outside the gene matches. Here the CDR3 reads CASSLVQGDNQPQHF. CDR3 nucleotides: TGTGCCAGCAGCTTAGTTCAGGGGGACAATCAGCCCCAGCATTTT. Using reference TRBV7-2 and TRBJ1-5 for the parts outside the CDR3, the full variable domain is GAGVSQSPSNKVTEKGKDVELRCDPISGHTALYWYRQSLGQGLEFLIYFQGNSAPDKSGLPSDRFSAERTGGSVSTLTIQRTQQEDSAVYLCASSLVQGDNQPQHFGDGTRLSIL.

This clone came up once. The CDR3 DNA reads as TGTGCCAGCTCACCACCGAGTCTGGCAGGGGCCACCAATCAGCCCCAGCATTTT. Translation gives CASSPPSLAGATNQPQHF. V is TRBV18 and J is TRBJ1-5; D is perhaps TRBD1 (6 bases). V gave up 0 bases and J gave up 3 bases, with 18 bases separating them. CDR1 is KGHSH and CDR2 is LQKENI in the germline V gene. This CDR3 contains 18 residues.

The J gene is TRBJ2-1, the V gene TRBV14, with TRBD2 as a possible D gene (6 bases). The V end was cut by 0 bases, the J end by 8 bases, with 20 bases between. The CDR3 totals 17 residues. Germline V CDR1 and CDR2: SGHDN, FVKESK. In DNA form, the CDR3 reads TGTGCCAGCAGCCAAGATCAGAGCGGGTTGCGGAGGGATGAGCAGTTCTTC. Translating it yields CASSQDQSGLRRDEQFF.

This rearrangement joins TRBV7-9 to TRBJ2-7; 10 nucleotides line up with TRBD2. Germline-derived CDR1 and CDR2 are SEHNR and FQNEAQ (reference sequence). After removal of 3 bases from V and 5 bases from J, the junction contained 13 bases not matched to a gene. This CDR3 is 17 amino acids long. The CDR3 DNA sequence: TGTGCCAGCAGCTTGGTGGGGTTCCTAGCGGGGGTTGACGAGCAGTACTTC. It encodes CASSLVGFLAGVDEQYF.